This TCR beta chain was identified in a study of cytomegalovirus exposure and HLA in healthy donors. Study-level information: In a later analysis, it was reported that the 110 or so validation repertoires had been produced on the same platform as the 550 to 850 repertoires belonging to the first cohort. Study-level results: A later analysis found first-cohort TCR clusters tended to co-occur in the 110 or so validation repertoires. Reported performance of the classifier showed diagnosis of cytomegalovirus status with high specificity and sensitivity.

V was clipped by 5 bases and J by 8 bases, with 14 bases between them. The CDR3 spans 13 residues. Per germline, CDR1 SGHVS and CDR2 FNYEAQ. Sequenced by immunoSEQ multiplex PCR; TCRdb stores in-frame clones only, minus some. The table lists roughly 130,000 clones, around nine tenths of them singletons. Regarding this clone: Its target is unknown.

The donors were members of the roughly 120-subject validation cohort (separate from the roughly 700-subject first cohort). The receptor's source is a young man in good health and CMV-seronegative. Input material: PBMCs. The rearrangement joins TRBV7-6 to TRBJ2-3; the D is unclear. The CDR3 spells CASSPLSPGTQYF. CDR3 sequence (DNA): TGTGCCAGCAGCCCCCTGAGTCCCGGTACGCAGTATTTT.